The 3 T cell receptor beta chains below were found in one sample sequenced in a study of spatial heterogeneity in lung cancer. Time point of the sample: blood at routine non-recurrence follow-up after resection. From tumor, nontumor lung or frozen PBMC, whole RNA was taken unsorted for sequencing. One entry per CDR3 protein results from TCRdb running MiXCR on the 5' RACE reads. Of approximately 56,000 distinct CDR3 sequences in the sample, around 6.7% are singletons; the top ten hold about a third. Source: PBMCs, taken at follow-up. These receptors all stem from a female donor with early-stage non-small cell lung cancer.

This clonotype was counted a few times. For the CDR3, the DNA is TGTGCCAGCGCCAGTGGGGGGTTCTACAATGAGCAGTTCTTC. Its protein product is CASASGGFYNEQFF. The rearrangement uses TRBV28 and TRBJ2-1; perhaps TRBD2 as D (6 bases). Per germline, CDR1 MDHEN and CDR2 SYDVKM. CDR3 length: 14 amino acids. V lost 8 bases and J 3 bases, leaving 14 bases between the germline ends.

The table lists this clonotype with many counts. This rearrangement joins TRBV6-1 to TRBJ2-3; perhaps TRBD1 as D (5 bases). Deletions cut 8 bases from V and 0 bases from J, with 12 bases between. In germline, CDR1 is MNHNS, CDR2 SASEGT. The CDR3 is 14 amino acids. CDR3 sequence: CASLRVLSTDTQYF. CDR3 coding DNA: TGTGCCAGCCTCAGGGTATTAAGCACAGATACGCAGTATTTT.

This clonotype was detected ten times or more. The chain couples TRBV5-1 to TRBJ1-1; TRBD1 might be the D (5 bases). CDR3 size: 14 residues. Germline assignment: CDR1 SGHRS and CDR2 YFSETQ. V was pared by 0 bases and J by 1 base, with 7 bases between. The CDR3 nucleotides read TGCGCCAGCAGCTTGGGGGGCGAGAACACTGAAGCTTTCTTT. It specifies CASSLGGENTEAFF.